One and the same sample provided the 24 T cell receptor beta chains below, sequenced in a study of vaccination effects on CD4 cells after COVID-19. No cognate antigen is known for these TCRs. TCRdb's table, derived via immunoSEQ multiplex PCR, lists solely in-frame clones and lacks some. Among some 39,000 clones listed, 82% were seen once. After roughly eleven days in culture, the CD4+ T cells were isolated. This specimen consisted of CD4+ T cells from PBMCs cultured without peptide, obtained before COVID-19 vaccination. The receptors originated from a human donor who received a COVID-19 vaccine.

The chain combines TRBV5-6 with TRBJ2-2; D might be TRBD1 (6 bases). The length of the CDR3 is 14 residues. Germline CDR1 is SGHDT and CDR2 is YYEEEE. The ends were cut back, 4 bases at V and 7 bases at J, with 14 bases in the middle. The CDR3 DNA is TGTGCCAGCAGCCTCCGAAACAGGGACGGGGAGCTGTTTTTT. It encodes CASSLRNRDGELFF.

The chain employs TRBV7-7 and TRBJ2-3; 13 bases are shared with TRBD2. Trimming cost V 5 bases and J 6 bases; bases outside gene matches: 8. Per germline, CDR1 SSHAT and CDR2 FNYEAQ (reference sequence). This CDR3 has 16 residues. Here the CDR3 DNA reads TGTGCCAGCAGCCCGGGACTAGCGGGGCCCGGGGATACGCAGTATTTT. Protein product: CASSPGLAGPGDTQYF.

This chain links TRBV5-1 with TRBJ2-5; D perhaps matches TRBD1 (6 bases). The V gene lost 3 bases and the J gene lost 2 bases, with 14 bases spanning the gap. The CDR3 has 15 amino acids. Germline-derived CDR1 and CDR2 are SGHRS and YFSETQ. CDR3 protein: CASSWGPSSQETQYF. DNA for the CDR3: TGCGCCAGCAGCTGGGGGCCTTCGAGTCAAGAGACCCAGTACTTC.

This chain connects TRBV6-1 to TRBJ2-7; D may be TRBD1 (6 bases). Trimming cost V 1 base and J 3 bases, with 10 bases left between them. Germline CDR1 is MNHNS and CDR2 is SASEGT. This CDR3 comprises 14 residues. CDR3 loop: CASSEVGGSYEQYV. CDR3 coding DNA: TGTGCCAGCAGTGAAGTTGGGGGCAGCTACGAGCAGTACGTC.

The CDR3 DNA follows: TGTGCCAGCAGCGTAGGTTCGGGCCCGCTGGATTCACCCCTCCACTTT. It encodes CASSVGSGPLDSPLHF. The chain carries TRBV9 and TRBJ1-6; no clear D. V was clipped by 0 bases and J by 8 bases, with 15 bases between them. CDR3 length: 16 amino acids. CDR1 and CDR2 from the germline V gene are SGDLS and YYNGEE. Based on the CDR3 plus reference TRBV9 and TRBJ1-6, the full variable domain is DSGVTQTPKHLITATGQRVTLRCSPRSGDLSVYWYQQSLDQGLQFLIQYYNGEERAKGNILERFSAQQFPDLHSELNLSSLELGDSALYFCASSVGSGPLDSPLHFGNGTRLTVT.

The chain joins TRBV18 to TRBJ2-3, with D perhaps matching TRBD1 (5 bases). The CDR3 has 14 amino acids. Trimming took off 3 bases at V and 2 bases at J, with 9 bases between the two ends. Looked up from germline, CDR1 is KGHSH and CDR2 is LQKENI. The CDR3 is CASSPQGNTDTQYF. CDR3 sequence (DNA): TGTGCCAGCTCACCTCAGGGAAACACAGATACGCAGTATTTT.

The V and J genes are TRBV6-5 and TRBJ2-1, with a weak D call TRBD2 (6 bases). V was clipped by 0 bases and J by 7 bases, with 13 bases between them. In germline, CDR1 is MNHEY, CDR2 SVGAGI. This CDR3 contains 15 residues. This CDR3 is CASSYSGGRGNEQFF. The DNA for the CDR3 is TGTGCCAGCAGTTACTCGGGGGGTCGAGGTAATGAGCAGTTCTTC.

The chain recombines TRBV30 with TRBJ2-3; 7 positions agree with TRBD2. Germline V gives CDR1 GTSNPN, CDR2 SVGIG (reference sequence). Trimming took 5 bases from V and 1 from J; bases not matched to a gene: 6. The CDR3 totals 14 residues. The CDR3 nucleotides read TGTGCCTGGGGGGCGGGGGAGGGCACAGATACGCAGTATTTT. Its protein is CAWGAGEGTDTQYF.

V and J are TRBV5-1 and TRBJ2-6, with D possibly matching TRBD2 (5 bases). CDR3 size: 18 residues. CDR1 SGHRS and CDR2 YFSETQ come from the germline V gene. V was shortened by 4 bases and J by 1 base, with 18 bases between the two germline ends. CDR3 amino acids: CASSTRVQQSSGANVLTF. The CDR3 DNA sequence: TGCGCCAGCAGCACTAGAGTACAGCAAAGTTCTGGGGCCAACGTCCTGACTTTC. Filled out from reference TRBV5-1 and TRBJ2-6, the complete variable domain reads KAGVTQTPRYLIKTRGQQVTLSCSPISGHRSVSWYQQTPGQGLQFLFEYFSETQRNKGNFPGRFSGRQFSNSRSEMNVSTLELGDSALYLCASSTRVQQSSGANVLTFGAGSRLTVL.

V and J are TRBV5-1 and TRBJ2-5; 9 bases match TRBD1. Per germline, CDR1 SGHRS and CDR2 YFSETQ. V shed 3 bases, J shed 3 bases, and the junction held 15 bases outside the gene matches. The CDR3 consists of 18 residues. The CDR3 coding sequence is TGCGCCAGCAGCTCGCAGATCCTTGGACAGGGGACGAAAGAGACCCAGTACTTC. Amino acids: CASSSQILGQGTKETQYF.

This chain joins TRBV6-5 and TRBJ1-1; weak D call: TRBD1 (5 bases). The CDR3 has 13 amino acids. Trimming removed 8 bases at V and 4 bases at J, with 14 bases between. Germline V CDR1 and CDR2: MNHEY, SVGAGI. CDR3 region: CASRTPRGTEAFF. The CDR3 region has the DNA TGTGCCAGCCGGACTCCAAGGGGCACTGAAGCTTTCTTT.

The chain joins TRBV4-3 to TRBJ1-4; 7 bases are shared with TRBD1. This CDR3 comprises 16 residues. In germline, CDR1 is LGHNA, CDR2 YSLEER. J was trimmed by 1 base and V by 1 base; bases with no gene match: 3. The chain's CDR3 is CASSQAQGITNEKLFF. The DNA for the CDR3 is TGCGCCAGCAGCCAAGCACAGGGGATAACTAATGAAAAACTGTTTTTT.

CDR3 DNA sequence: TGTGCCACCAAAGGACAGAGATTTAATGAAAAACTGTTTTTT. Protein sequence: CATKGQRFNEKLFF. The chain is built from TRBV28 and TRBJ1-4; possible D gene TRBD1, 6 bases. V was cut by 10 bases and J by 4 bases, with 16 bases left in between. The CDR3 covers 14 residues. Germline V gives CDR1 MDHEN, CDR2 SYDVKM.

CDR3 loop: CASSSRRADYGYTF. The DNA of the CDR3 is TGTGCCAGCAGCTCCCGCCGGGCAGACTATGGCTACACCTTC. This rearrangement joins TRBV7-2 to TRBJ1-2; D not certain. V dropped 4 bases and J dropped 3 bases, with 12 bases sitting between them. Germline CDR1 and CDR2: SGHTA and FQGNSA. The CDR3 sequence is 14 residues long.

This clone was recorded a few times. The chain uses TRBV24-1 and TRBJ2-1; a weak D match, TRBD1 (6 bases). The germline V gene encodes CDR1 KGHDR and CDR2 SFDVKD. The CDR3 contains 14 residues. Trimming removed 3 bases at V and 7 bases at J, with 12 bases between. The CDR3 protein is CATSDVGAINEQFF. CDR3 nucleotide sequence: TGTGCCACCAGTGATGTGGGGGCCATTAATGAGCAGTTCTTC.

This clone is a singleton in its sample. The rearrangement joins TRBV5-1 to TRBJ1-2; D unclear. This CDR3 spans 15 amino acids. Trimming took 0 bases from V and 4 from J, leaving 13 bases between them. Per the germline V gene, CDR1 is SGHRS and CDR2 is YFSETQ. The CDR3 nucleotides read TGCGCCAGCAGCTTGGCAGCAGGTGGACCCTATGGCTACACCTTC. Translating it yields CASSLAAGGPYGYTF. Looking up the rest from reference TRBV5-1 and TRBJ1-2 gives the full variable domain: KAGVTQTPRYLIKTRGQQVTLSCSPISGHRSVSWYQQTPGQGLQFLFEYFSETQRNKGNFPGRFSGRQFSNSRSEMNVSTLELGDSALYLCASSLAAGGPYGYTFGSGTRLTVV.

The CDR3 loop reads CASSLDRGKLFF. DNA for the CDR3: TGTGCCAGCAGCTTAGATCGGGGAAAACTGTTTTTT. The chain couples TRBV7-8 to TRBJ1-4; D is uncertain. CDR3 length: 12 residues. Germline CDR1 and CDR2: SGHVS and FQNEAQ. V was trimmed by 1 base and J by 10 bases, leaving 7 bases between them.

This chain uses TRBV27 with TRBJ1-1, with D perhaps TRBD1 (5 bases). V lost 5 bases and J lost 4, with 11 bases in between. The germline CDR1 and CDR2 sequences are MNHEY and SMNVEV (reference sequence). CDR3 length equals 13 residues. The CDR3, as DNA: TGTGCCAGCAGTGCCACAGGTGTCACTGAAGCTTTCTTT. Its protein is CASSATGVTEAFF.

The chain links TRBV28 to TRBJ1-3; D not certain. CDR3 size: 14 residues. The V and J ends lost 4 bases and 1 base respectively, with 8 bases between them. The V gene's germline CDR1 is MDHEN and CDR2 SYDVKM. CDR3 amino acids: CASSSGSSGNTIYF. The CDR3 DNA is TGTGCCAGCAGTTCCGGGTCGTCTGGAAACACCATATATTTT.

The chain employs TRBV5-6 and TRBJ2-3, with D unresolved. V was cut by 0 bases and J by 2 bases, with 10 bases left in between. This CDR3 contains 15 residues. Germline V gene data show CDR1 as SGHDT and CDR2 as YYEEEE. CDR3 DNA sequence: TGTGCCAGCAGCTTGGCTTGGCCCGACACAGATACGCAGTATTTT. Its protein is CASSLAWPDTDTQYF.

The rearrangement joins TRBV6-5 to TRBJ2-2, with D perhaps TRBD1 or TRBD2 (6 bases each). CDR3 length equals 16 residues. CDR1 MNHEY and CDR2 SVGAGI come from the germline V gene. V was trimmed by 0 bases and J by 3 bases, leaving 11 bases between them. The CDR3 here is CASSYSSGGHTGELFF. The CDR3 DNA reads TGTGCCAGCAGTTACTCCTCCGGGGGCCACACCGGGGAGCTGTTTTTT.

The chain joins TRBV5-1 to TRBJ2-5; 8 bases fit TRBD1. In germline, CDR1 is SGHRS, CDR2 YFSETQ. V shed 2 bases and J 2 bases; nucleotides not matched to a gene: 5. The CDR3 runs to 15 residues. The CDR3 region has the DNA TGCGCCAGCAGCTTAGGTACAGGGGGTCAAGAGACCCAGTACTTC. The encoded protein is CASSLGTGGQETQYF.

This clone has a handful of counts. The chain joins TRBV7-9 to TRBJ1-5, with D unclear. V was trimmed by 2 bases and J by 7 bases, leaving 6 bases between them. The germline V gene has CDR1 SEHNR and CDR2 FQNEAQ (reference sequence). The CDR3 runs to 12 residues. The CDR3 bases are TGTGCCAGCAGCTTACTTGAGCAGCCCCAGCATTTT. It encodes CASSLLEQPQHF.

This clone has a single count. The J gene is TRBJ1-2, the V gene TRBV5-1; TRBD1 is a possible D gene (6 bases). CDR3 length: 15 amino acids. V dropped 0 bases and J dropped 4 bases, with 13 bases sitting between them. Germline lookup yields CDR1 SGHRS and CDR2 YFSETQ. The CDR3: CASSLDSGGSYGYTF. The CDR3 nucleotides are TGCGCCAGCAGCTTGGATTCCGGGGGCAGCTATGGCTACACCTTC.